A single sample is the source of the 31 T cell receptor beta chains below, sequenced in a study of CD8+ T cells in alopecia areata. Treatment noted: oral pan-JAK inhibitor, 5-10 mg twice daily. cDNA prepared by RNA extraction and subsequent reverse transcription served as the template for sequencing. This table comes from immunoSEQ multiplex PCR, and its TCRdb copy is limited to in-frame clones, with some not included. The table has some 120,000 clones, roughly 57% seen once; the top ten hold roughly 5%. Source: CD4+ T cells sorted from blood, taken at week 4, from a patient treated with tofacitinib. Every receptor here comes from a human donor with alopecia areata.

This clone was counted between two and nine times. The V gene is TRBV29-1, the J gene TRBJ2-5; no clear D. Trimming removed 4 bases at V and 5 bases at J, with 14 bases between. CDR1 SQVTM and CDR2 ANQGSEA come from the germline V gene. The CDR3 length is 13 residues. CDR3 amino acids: CSVAPWLDETQYF. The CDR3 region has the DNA TGCAGCGTTGCTCCCTGGTTGGACGAGACCCAGTACTTC.

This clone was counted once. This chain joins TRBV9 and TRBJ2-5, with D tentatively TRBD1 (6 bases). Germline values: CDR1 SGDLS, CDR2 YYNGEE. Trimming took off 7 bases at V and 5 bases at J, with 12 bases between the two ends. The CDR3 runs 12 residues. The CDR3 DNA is TGTGCCAGCTCAGGGGTACGGGAGACCCAGTACTTC. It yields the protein CASSGVRETQYF.

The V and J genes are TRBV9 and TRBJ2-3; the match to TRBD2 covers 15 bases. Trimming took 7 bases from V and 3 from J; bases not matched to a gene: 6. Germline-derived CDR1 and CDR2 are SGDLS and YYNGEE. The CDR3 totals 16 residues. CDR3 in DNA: TGTGCCAGCTCGGGACTAGCGGGAGGAGTGACAGATACGCAGTATTTT. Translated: CASSGLAGGVTDTQYF.

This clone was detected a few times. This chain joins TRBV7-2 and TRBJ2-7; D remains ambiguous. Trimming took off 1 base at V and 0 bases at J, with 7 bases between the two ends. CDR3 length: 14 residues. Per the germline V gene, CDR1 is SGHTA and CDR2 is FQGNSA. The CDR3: CASSLGPGSYEQYF. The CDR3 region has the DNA TGTGCCAGCAGCTTAGGTCCGGGCTCCTACGAGCAGTACTTC.

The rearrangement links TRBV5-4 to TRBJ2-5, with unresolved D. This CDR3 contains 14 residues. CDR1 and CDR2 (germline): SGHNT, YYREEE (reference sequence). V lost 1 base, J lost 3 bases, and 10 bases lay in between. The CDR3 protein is CASSLWQRKETQYF. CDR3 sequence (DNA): TGTGCCAGCAGCTTGTGGCAGAGGAAAGAGACCCAGTACTTC.

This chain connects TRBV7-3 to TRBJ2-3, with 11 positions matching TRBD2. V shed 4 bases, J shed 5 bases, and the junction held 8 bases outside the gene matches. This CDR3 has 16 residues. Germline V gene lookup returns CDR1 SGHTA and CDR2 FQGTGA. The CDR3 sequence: CASSSTGLAGLDTQYF. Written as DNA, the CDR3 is TGTGCCAGCAGCTCTACCGGACTAGCGGGCCTAGATACGCAGTATTTT.

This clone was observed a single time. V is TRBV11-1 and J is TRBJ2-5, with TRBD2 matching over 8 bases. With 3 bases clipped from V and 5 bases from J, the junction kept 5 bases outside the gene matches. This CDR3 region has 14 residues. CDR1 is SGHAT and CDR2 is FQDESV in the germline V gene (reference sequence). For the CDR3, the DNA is TGTGCCAGCAGCTTCGCGGGGGGTTATGAGACCCAGTACTTC. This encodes CASSFAGGYETQYF.

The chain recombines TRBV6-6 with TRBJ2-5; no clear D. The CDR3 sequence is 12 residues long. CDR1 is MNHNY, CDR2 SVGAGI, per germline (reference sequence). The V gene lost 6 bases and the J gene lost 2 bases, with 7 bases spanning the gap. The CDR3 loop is CASRRQQETQYF. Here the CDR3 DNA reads TGTGCCAGCAGGAGACAACAAGAGACCCAGTACTTC.

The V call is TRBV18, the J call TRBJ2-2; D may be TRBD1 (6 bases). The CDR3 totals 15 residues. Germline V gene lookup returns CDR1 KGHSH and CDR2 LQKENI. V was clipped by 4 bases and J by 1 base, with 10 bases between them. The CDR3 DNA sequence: TGTGCCAGCTCACTAAGGGACAAGAACACCGGGGAGCTGTTTTTT. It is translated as CASSLRDKNTGELFF.

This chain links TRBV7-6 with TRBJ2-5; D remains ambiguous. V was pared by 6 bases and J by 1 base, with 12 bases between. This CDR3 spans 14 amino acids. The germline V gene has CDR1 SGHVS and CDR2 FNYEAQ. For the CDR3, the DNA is TGTGCCAGCAGACGGACGGACCTCCAAGAGACCCAGTACTTC. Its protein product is CASRRTDLQETQYF. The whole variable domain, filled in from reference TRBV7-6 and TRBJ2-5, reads GAGVSQSPRYKVTKRGQDVALRCDPISGHVSLYWYRQALGQGPEFLTYFNYEAQQDKSGLPNDRFSAERPEGSISTLTIQRTEQRDSAMYRCASRRTDLQETQYFGPGTRLLVL.

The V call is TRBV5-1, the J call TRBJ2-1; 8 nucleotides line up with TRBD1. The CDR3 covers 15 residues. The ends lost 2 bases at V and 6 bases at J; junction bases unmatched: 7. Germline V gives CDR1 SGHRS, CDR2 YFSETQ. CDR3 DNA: TGCGCCAGCAGCTTAAACAGGGGGTCCGTCAATGAGCAGTTCTTC. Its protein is CASSLNRGSVNEQFF.

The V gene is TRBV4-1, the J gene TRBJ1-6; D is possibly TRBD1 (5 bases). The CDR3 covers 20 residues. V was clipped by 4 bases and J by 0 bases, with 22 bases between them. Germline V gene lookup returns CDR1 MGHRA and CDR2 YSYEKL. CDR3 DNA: TGCGCCAGCAGCCGCCTCCTGGTATCACGGGGGGGCTCCTATAATTCACCCCTCCACTTT. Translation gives CASSRLLVSRGGSYNSPLHF.

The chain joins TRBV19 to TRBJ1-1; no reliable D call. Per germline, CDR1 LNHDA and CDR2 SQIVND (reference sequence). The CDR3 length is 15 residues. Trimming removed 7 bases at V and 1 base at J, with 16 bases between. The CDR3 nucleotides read TGTGCCAGTAAGGTAACGACCCGATCGAACACTGAAGCTTTCTTT. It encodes CASKVTTRSNTEAFF. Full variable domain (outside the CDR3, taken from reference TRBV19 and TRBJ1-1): DGGITQSPKYLFRKEGQNVTLSCEQNLNHDAMYWYRQDPGQGLRLIYYSQIVNDFQKGDIAEGYSVSREKKESFPLTVTSAQKNPTAFYLCASKVTTRSNTEAFFGQGTRLTVV.

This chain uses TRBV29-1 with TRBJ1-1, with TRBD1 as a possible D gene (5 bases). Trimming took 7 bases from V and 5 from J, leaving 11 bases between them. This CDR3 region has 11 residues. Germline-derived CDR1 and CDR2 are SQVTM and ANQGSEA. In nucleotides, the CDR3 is TGCAGCGCCGACCGGGGGACTGAAGCTTTCTTT. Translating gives CSADRGTEAFF.

CDR3 bases: TGTGCCAGCAGCGCGGGACAGGGGGATACTGAAGCTTTCTTT. As protein: CASSAGQGDTEAFF. The J gene is TRBJ1-1, the V gene TRBV13; the match to TRBD1 covers 11 bases. The CDR3 consists of 14 residues. Germline V gene data show CDR1 as PRHDT and CDR2 as FYEKMQ (reference sequence). The J segment lost 5 bases and the V segment lost 5 bases, leaving 4 bases of the junction unmatched.

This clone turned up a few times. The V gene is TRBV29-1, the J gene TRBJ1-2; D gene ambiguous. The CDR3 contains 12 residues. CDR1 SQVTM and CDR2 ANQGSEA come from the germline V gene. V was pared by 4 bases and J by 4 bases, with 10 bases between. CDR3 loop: CSVGASPYGYTF. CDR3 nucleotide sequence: TGCAGCGTTGGGGCGAGTCCCTATGGCTACACCTTC. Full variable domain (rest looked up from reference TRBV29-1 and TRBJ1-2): SAVISQKPSRDICQRGTSLTIQCQVDSQVTMMFWYRQQPGQSLTLIATANQGSEATYESGFVIDKFPISRPNLTFSTLTVSNMSPEDSSIYLCSVGASPYGYTFGSGTRLTVV.

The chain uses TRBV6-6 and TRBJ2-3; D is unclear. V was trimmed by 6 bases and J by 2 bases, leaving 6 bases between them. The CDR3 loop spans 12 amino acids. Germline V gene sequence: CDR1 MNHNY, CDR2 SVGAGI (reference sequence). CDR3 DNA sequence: TGTGCCAGCAGGCAGGACACAGATACGCAGTATTTT. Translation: CASRQDTDTQYF.

DNA for the CDR3: TGTGCCAGCAGCCCAGGCAGTGGCGGGAGCACCGGGGAGCTGTTTTTT. This translates into CASSPGSGGSTGELFF. The chain uses TRBV7-3 and TRBJ2-2, with 7 positions matching TRBD2. Per the germline V gene, CDR1 is SGHTA and CDR2 is FQGTGA. The CDR3 spans 16 residues. V was clipped by 5 bases and J by 4 bases; unmatched bases: 10. The whole variable domain, filled in from reference TRBV7-3 and TRBJ2-2, reads GAGVSQTPSNKVTEKGKYVELRCDPISGHTALYWYRQSLGQGPEFLIYFQGTGAADDSGLPNDRFFAVRPEGSVSTLKIQRTERGDSAVYLCASSPGSGGSTGELFFGEGSRLTVL.

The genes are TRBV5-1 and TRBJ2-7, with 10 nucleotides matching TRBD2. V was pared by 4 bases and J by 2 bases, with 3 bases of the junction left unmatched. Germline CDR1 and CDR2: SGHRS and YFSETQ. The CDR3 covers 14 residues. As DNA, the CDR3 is TGCGCCAGCAGCCTTAGCGGGGGGCCCTACGAGCAGTACTTC. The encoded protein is CASSLSGGPYEQYF.

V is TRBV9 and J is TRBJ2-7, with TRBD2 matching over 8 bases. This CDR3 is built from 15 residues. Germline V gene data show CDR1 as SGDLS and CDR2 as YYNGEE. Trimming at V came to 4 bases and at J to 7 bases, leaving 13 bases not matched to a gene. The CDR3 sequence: CASSTSAGEAREQYF. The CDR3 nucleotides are TGTGCCAGCAGCACCTCAGCGGGAGAGGCGAGGGAGCAGTACTTC.

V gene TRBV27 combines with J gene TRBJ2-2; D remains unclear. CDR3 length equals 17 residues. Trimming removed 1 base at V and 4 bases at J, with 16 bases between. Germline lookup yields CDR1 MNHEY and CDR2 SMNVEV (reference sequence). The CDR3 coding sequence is TGTGCCAGCAGTTTATGGGTCCCTAGTCCGAGCACCGGGGAGCTGTTTTTT. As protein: CASSLWVPSPSTGELFF.

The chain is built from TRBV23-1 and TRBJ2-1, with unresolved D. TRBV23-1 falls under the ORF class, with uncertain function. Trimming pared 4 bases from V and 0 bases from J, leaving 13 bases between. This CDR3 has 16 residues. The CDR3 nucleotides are TGCGCCAGCAGTCGACCAGTTACCAGCTCCTACAATGAGCAGTTCTTC. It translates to CASSRPVTSSYNEQFF.

The CDR3 nucleotides read TGTGCCAGCAGCTTAACCAACGTCCTGACTTTC. It translates to CASSLTNVLTF. The chain links TRBV7-6 to TRBJ2-6; the D is unclear. CDR1 is SGHVS, CDR2 FNYEAQ, per germline. The CDR3 extends over 11 amino acids. V lost 2 bases, J lost 8 bases, and 1 base lay in between.

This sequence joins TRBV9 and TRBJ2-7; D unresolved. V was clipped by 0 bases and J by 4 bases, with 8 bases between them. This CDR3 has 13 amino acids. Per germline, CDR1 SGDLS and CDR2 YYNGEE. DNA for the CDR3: TGTGCCAGCAGCGTAGGCGTGGGGTACGAGCAGTACTTC. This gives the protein CASSVGVGYEQYF.

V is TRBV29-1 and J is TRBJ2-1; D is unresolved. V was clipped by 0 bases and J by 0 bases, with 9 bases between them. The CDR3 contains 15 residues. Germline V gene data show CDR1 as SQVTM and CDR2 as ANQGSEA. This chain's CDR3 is CSVEESGVSYNEQFF. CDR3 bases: TGCAGCGTTGAAGAATCAGGAGTCTCCTACAATGAGCAGTTCTTC.

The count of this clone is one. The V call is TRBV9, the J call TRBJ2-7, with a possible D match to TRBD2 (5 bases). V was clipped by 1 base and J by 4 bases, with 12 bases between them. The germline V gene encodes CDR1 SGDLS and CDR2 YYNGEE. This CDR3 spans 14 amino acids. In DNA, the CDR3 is TGTGCCAGCAGCGTACAGGCGGGTGGGTACGAGCAGTACTTC. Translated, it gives CASSVQAGGYEQYF. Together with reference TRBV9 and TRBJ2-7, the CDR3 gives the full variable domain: DSGVTQTPKHLITATGQRVTLRCSPRSGDLSVYWYQQSLDQGLQFLIQYYNGEERAKGNILERFSAQQFPDLHSELNLSSLELGDSALYFCASSVQAGGYEQYFGPGTRLTVT.

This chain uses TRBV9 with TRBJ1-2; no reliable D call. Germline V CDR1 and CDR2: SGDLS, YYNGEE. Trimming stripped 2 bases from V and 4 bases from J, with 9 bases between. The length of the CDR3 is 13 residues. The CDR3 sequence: CASSVVDFYGYTF. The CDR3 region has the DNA TGTGCCAGCAGCGTGGTGGACTTCTATGGCTACACCTTC.

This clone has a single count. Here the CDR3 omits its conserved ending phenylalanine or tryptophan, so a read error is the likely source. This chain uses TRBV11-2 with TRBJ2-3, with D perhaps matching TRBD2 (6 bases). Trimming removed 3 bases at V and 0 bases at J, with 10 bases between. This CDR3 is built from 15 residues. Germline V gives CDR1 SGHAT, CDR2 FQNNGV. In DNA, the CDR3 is TGTGCCAGCAGCTTCCGGGCGGGGAGCACAGATACGCAGTATTAT. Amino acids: CASSFRAGSTDTQYY.

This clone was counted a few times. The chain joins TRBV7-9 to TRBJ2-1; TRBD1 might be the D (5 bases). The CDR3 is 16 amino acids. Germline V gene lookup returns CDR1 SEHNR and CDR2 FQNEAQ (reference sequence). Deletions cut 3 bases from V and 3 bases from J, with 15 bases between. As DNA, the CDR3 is TGTGCCAGCAGCTTTGAAAGGGGAAGGGGCTACAATGAGCAGTTCTTC. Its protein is CASSFERGRGYNEQFF. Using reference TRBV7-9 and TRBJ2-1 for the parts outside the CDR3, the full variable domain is DTGVSQNPRHKITKRGQNVTFRCDPISEHNRLYWYRQTLGQGPEFLTYFQNEAQLEKSRLLSDRFSAERPKGSFSTLEIQRTEQGDSAMYLCASSFERGRGYNEQFFGPGTRLTVL.

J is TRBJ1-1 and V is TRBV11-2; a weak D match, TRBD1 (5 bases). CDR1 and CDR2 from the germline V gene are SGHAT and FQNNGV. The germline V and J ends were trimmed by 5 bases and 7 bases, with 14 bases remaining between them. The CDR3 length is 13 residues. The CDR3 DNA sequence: TGTGCCAGCAGCATGAACATTCAGGGTGAAGCTTTCTTT. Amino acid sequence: CASSMNIQGEAFF.

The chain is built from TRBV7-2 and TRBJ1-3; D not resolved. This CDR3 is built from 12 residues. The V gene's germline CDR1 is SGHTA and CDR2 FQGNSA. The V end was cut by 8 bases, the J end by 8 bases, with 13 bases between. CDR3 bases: TGTGCCAGCCGTTCTGCGGAGGACACCATATATTTT. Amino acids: CASRSAEDTIYF.